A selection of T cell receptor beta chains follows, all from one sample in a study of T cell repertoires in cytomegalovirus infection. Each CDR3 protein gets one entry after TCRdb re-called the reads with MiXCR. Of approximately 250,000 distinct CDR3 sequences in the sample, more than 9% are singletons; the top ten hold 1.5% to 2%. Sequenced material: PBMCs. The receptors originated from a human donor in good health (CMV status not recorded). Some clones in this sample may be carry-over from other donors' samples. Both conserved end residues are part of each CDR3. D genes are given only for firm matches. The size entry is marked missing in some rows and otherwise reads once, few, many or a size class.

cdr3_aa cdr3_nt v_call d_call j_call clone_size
CSALLAGGPGDTQYF TGCAGCGCTTTACTAGCGGGAGGGCCAGGGGATACGCAGTATTTT TRBV29-1 TRBD2 TRBJ2-3 few
CASSLRETPLHF TGTGCCAGCAGCTTAAGGGAAACTCCCCTCCACTTT TRBV7-2 NA TRBJ1-6 many
CASRLDGPQHF TGTGCCAGCAGGTTGGATGGGCCCCAGCATTTT TRBV5-5 NA TRBJ1-5 few
CASRYHKYSNQPQHF TGTGCCAGCAGATACCATAAGTATAGCAATCAGCCCCAGCATTTT TRBV28 NA TRBJ1-5 many
CASSPVAGSTDTQYF TGTGCCAGCAGTCCTGTAGCGGGGAGCACAGATACGCAGTATTTT TRBV12-3/TRBV12-4 TRBD2 TRBJ2-3 many
CASSQDPPGLAVGVAPAEQFF TGTGCCAGCAGCCAAGATCCTCCGGGACTAGCGGTAGGAGTTGCACCCGCCGAGCAGTTCTTC TRBV14 TRBD2 TRBJ2-1 NA
CASSDDRGDTQYF TGTGCCAGCAGTGATGATAGAGGAGATACGCAGTATTTT TRBV6-1 NA TRBJ2-3 many
CASSIRWGLEAFF TGTGCCAGTAGTATTAGGTGGGGGCTAGAAGCTTTCTTT TRBV19 NA TRBJ1-1 NA
CSARTGPPGNTIYF TGCAGCGCAAGGACGGGTCCTCCTGGAAACACCATATATTTT TRBV29-1 NA TRBJ1-3 NA
CASSSLDNHYGYTF TGTGCCAGCAGTTCCCTGGACAACCACTATGGCTACACCTTC TRBV6-1 NA TRBJ1-2 many
CASSPGWEGEQFF TGTGCCAGCAGCCCCGGGTGGGAGGGGGAGCAGTTCTTC TRBV11-2 TRBD2 TRBJ2-1 NA
CASSLAAGGETQYF TGTGCCAGCAGCTTAGCGGCAGGGGGAGAGACCCAGTACTTC TRBV7-2 TRBD1 TRBJ2-5 many